A selection of T cell receptor beta chains follows, all from one sample in a study of monozygotic twins with inflammatory bowel disease. From its re-call of the 5' RACE reads, TCRdb lists each CDR3 protein once, without DNA. The sample features more than 110,000 distinct CDR3 sequences, with 1.2% in its top ten. The sequenced sample consisted of blood. Receptors originate from a human donor with ulcerative colitis or Crohn's disease, or a healthy co-twin of an affected twin (not recorded which). Both conserved end residues are part of each CDR3.

v_gene	j_gene	CDR3aa
TRBV20-1	TRBJ2-7	CSARARTIPYEQYF
TRBV7-2	TRBJ2-5	CASSLSASYQETQYF
TRBV7-9	TRBJ1-6	CASSAGQGSSYNSPLHF
TRBV12-3/TRBV12-4	TRBJ2-1	CASSFGWQAANEQFF
TRBV20-1	TRBJ1-1	CSARGTAMNTEAFF
TRBV11-2	TRBJ2-7	CASSFLSGRIPYEQYF
TRBV5-1	TRBJ1-4	CASSSGQVNEKLFF
TRBV7-8	TRBJ2-7	CASSFLLGQKLYEQYF
TRBV20-1	TRBJ1-1	CSARVPGREGTEAFF
TRBV6-1	TRBJ1-5	CASRRGPSYSNQPQHF
TRBV15	TRBJ2-7	CATSRDSGQGYEQYF
TRBV7-2	TRBJ2-3	CASSPDRGTDTQYF
TRBV9	TRBJ2-2	CASTSGALNTGELFF
TRBV20-1	TRBJ1-1	CSASLDGAGTEAFF
TRBV11-1	TRBJ1-6	CASSSGLRASYNSPLHF
TRBV10-3	TRBJ1-1	CAISVGQGTEAFF
TRBV5-1	TRBJ2-7	CASKSNPYEQYF
TRBV7-9	TRBJ2-7	CASSSYRLEQYF
TRBV2	TRBJ1-5	CASTAGGDGQPQHF
TRBV29-1	TRBJ2-5	CSHYRDQETQYF
TRBV7-2	TRBJ2-5	CASSPQTGLQETQYF
TRBV11-2	TRBJ2-1	CASSLSDIGYNEQFF
TRBV27	TRBJ2-1	CASRPISGRRLPYNEQFF
TRBV7-2	TRBJ1-5	CASSLGVASQHF
TRBV18	TRBJ1-5	CASSPRQSANQPQHF
TRBV5-1	TRBJ2-7	CASSLKTSGSRYEQYF
TRBV4-2	TRBJ2-1	CASIHLNEQFF
TRBV2	TRBJ1-4	CASSSDRGREKLFF
TRBV20-1	TRBJ2-1	CSASRDYNEQFF
TRBV20-1	TRBJ2-5	CASELRGFETQYF
TRBV5-1	TRBJ2-1	CASSLWSREGGASGTRSYNEQFF
TRBV11-1	TRBJ2-7	CASSPGGRAYEQYF
TRBV5-4	TRBJ2-1	CASSLGLAGISNNEQFF
TRBV7-2	TRBJ2-1	CASSLERREMDEQFF
TRBV7-2	TRBJ2-7	CASSLYRQDSYEQYF
TRBV14	TRBJ2-7	CASSQLGQGVYEQYF
TRBV6-1	TRBJ1-2	CASSRTGISYGYTF
TRBV7-2	TRBJ2-3	CASSPGRDTQYF
TRBV2	TRBJ1-5	CASRRGYSNQPQHF
TRBV11-1	TRBJ2-1	CASSPNLLAGGRDSYNEQFF
TRBV20-1	TRBJ2-1	CSARDLRTSFNEQFF
TRBV30	TRBJ2-3	CAWSSSGTQPLDTQYF
TRBV20-1	TRBJ1-1	CSARGDRMGTEAFF
TRBV7-8	TRBJ2-7	CASTVRRERFYEQYF
TRBV10-3	TRBJ2-5	CAISGWDPAVETQYF
TRBV12-3/TRBV12-4	TRBJ1-5	CASSSRQGQGQPQHF
TRBV29-1	TRBJ2-7	CSVVVSGGRYEQYF
TRBV6-2/TRBV6-3	TRBJ2-1	CASSQLRGGNEQFF
TRBV30	TRBJ2-1	CARARSSYNEQFF
TRBV5-1	TRBJ2-4	CASSSTLAHGGNMQYF
TRBV5-5	TRBJ1-1	CASSFLLSAGRDTEAFF